Reported below is one TCR beta chain. The sample originates from a study of cytomegalovirus exposure and HLA in healthy donors. This CDR3 is built from 18 residues. Germline values: CDR1 SGHVS, CDR2 FQNEAQ. Trimming at V came to 5 bases and at J to 0 bases, leaving 9 bases not matched to a gene. PCR employed 60 Vbeta and 13 Jbeta primers. Here immunoSEQ multiplex PCR was the method, and the copy in TCRdb shows in-frame clones only, minus some. The sample holds 250,000 or so clones, about 93% seen once. This receptor was identified in a girl aged 2 to 9 in good health and CMV-seronegative. V usage is TRBV7-8 and J usage is TRBJ2-1, with TRBD2 identical over 11 bases. Sequencing input: PBMCs. The CDR3 loop reads CASSPLAGGASSYNEQFF. CDR3 in DNA: TGTGCCAGCAGCCCATTAGCGGGGGGGGCTAGCTCCTACAATGAGCAGTTCTTC. Supplemented by reference TRBV7-8 and TRBJ2-1, the full variable domain reads GAGVSQSPRYKVAKRGQDVALRCDPISGHVSLFWYQQALGQGPEFLTYFQNEAQLDKSGLPSDRFFAERPEGSVSTLKIQRTQQEDSAVYLCASSPLAGGASSYNEQFFGPGTRLTVL.